This TCR beta chain originates from a study of blood T cell repertoires in COVID-19. Overall study context: Researchers got acute and convalescent COVID-19 samples from the United States, Italy and Spain.

It was during active infection that Seattle patients were enrolled and then longitudinally followed. Authors' processing steps: Reference gene primer amplification in the assay estimated nucleated cell counts. Produced via immunoSEQ multiplex PCR; TCRdb's table is partial and in-frame only. V and J calls plus clone size are reproduced from that table; the DNA served to infer D and trimming. The data show about 340,000 clones, with 75% to 90% seen just once and just over 7% held by the top ten. The V gene end was trimmed by 4 bases and the J gene end by 8 bases; junction bases not matched to a gene: 11. The germline CDR1 and CDR2 sequences are LNHDA and SQIVND (reference sequence). The CDR3 is 15 residues long.

This TCR came from a woman aged 60-75 years with COVID-19, enrolled during active disease. Sequencing was done on a sample of peripheral blood. The V call is TRBV19, the J call TRBJ1-2; 9 positions agree with TRBD1. In DNA form, the CDR3 reads TGTGCCAGTAGTACCCCGGGACAGGGTCCTAGAGGCTACACCTTC. It yields the protein CASSTPGQGPRGYTF.